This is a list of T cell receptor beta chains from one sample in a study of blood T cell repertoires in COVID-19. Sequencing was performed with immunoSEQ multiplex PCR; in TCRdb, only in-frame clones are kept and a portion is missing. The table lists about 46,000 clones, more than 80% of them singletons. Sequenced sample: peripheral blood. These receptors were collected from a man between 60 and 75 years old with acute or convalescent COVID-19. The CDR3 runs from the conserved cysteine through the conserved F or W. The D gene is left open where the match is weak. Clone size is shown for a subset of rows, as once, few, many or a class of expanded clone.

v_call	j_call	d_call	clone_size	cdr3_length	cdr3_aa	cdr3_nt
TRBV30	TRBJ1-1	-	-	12	CAWSPDYTEAFF	TGTGCCTGGAGTCCGGACTACACTGAAGCTTTCTTT
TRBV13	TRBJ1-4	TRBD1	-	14	CASSRRGPNEKLFF	TGTGCCAGCAGCCGCAGGGGGCCAAATGAAAAACTGTTTTTT
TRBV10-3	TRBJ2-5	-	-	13	CAISVGQQETQYF	TGTGCCATCAGTGTAGGACAGCAAGAGACCCAGTACTTC
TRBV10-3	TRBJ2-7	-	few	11	CAIGQTYEQYF	TGTGCCATCGGACAGACGTACGAGCAGTACTTC
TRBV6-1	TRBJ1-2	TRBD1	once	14	CASSEGGTGNGYTF	TGTGCCAGCAGTGAAGGGGGGACAGGGAATGGCTACACCTTC
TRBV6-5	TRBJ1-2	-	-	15	CASRQQGSVLYGYTF	TGTGCCAGCAGGCAACAGGGCTCAGTCCTCTATGGCTACACCTTC
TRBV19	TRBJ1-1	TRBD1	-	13	CASRGQGFTEAFF	TGTGCCAGTAGAGGACAGGGGTTCACTGAAGCTTTCTTT
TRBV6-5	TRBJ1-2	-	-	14	CASSYSTRNYGYTF	TGTGCCAGCAGTTACTCGACCAGGAACTATGGCTACACCTTC
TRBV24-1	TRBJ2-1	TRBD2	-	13	CATIGRGGNEQFF	TGTGCCACCATTGGGCGGGGGGGGAATGAGCAGTTCTTC
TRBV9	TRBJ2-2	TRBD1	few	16	CASSVEDRAYTGELFF	TGTGCCAGCAGCGTAGAGGACAGGGCCTACACCGGGGAGCTGTTTTTT
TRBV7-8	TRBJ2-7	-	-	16	CASSLALEPDIYEQYF	TGTGCCAGCAGCTTAGCTCTTGAACCAGATATTTACGAGCAGTACTTC
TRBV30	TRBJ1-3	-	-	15	CAWSPGVISGNTIYF	TGTGCCTGGAGCCCAGGGGTGATCTCTGGAAACACCATATATTTT
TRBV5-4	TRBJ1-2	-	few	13	CASSRDLDYGYTF	TGTGCCAGCAGCCGAGATCTGGACTACGGCTACACCTTC
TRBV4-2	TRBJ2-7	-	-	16	CASSQERQGLSYEQYF	TGTGCCAGCAGCCAAGAACGGCAGGGGCTCTCCTACGAGCAGTACTTC
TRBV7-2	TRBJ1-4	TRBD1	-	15	CASSPRDSPNEKLFF	TGTGCCAGCAGCCCGCGGGACAGCCCAAATGAAAAACTGTTTTTT
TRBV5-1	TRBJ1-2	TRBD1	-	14	CASSLGQGAGGYTF	TGCGCCAGCAGCTTAGGACAGGGGGCGGGCGGCTACACCTTC
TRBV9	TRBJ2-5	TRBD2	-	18	CASSTGLAGGPTSKTQYF	TGTGCCAGCAGCACGGGACTAGCGGGGGGGCCGACGTCAAAGACCCAGTACTTC
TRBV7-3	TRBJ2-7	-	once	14	CASSSGTSTYEQYF	TGTGCCAGCAGCTCCGGGACTTCTACCTACGAGCAGTACTTC
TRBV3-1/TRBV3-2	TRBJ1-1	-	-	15	CASSQDDFGNTEAFF	TGTGCCAGCAGCCAAGACGACTTTGGGAACACTGAAGCTTTCTTT
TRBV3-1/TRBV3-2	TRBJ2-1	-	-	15	CASSQDRDYYNEQFF	TGTGCCAGCAGCCAAGACAGGGATTACTACAATGAGCAGTTCTTC
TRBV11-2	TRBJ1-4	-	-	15	CASSLEGLPNEKLFF	TGTGCCAGCAGCTTAGAGGGCCTTCCGAATGAAAAACTGTTTTTT
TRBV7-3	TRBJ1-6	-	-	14	CASSRGQPNSPLHF	TGTGCCAGCAGCCGAGGACAGCCTAATTCACCCCTCCACTTT
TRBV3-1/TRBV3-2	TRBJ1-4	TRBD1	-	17	CASSQGQGVGANEKLFF	TGTGCCAGCAGCCAAGGACAGGGGGTGGGAGCTAATGAAAAACTGTTTTTT
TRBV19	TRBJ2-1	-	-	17	CASSIGSSMSSYNEQFF	TGTGCCAGTAGTATAGGGAGCTCTATGAGCTCCTACAATGAGCAGTTCTTC
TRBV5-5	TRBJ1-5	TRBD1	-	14	CASSHRGQQQPQHF	TGTGCCAGCAGCCACAGGGGGCAACAGCAGCCCCAGCATTTT
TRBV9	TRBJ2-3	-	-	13	CASSVAGTDTQYF	TGTGCCAGCAGCGTAGCTGGCACAGATACGCAGTATTTT
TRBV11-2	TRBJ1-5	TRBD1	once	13	CASSLDRGQPQHF	TGTGCCAGCAGCTTAGACAGGGGGCAGCCCCAGCATTTT
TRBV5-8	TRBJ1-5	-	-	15	CASSLVGGGSQPQHF	TGTGCCAGCAGCTTGGTCGGGGGGGGCAGTCAGCCCCAGCATTTT
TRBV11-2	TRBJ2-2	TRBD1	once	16	CASSNHSYRGPGELFF	TGTGCCAGCAGCAACCACTCATACAGGGGCCCCGGGGAGCTGTTTTTT
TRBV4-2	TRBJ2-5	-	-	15	CASSQDGDPRETQYF	TGTGCCAGCAGCCAAGACGGGGATCCTAGGGAGACCCAGTACTTC
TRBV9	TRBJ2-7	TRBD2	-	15	CASSAGLAGSYEQYF	TGTGCCAGCAGCGCGGGACTAGCGGGCTCCTACGAGCAGTACTTC
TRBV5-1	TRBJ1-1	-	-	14	CASSGQAGVAEAFF	TGCGCCAGCAGCGGGCAAGCGGGGGTGGCTGAAGCTTTCTTT
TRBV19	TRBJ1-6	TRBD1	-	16	CASSIRGDRVDSPLHF	TGTGCCAGTAGTATACGGGGGGACAGGGTGGATTCACCCCTCCACTTT
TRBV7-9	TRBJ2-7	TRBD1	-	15	CASSPTGVRTYEQYF	TGTGCCAGCAGCCCAACAGGGGTAAGAACCTACGAGCAGTACTTC
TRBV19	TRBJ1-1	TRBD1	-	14	CASSSRQGHTEAFF	TGTGCCAGTAGTAGCCGACAGGGGCACACTGAAGCTTTCTTT
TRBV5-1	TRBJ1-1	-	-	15	CASSLYPGMNTEAFF	TGCGCCAGCAGCTTGTATCCGGGAATGAACACTGAAGCTTTCTTT
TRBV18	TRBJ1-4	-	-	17	CASSPFGVGATNEKLFF	TGTGCCAGCTCACCATTCGGGGTGGGAGCAACTAATGAAAAACTGTTTTTT
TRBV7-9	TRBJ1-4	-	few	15	CASSDYRDFNEKLFF	TGTGCCAGCAGCGATTACCGGGACTTTAATGAAAAACTGTTTTTT
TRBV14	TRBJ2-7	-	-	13	CASSPWMGAEQYF	TGTGCCAGCAGCCCATGGATGGGCGCCGAGCAGTACTTC
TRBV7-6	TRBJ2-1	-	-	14	CASSPGNPGNEQFF	TGTGCCAGCAGCCCAGGGAATCCAGGAAATGAGCAGTTCTTC